The clone carrying this TCR beta chain was seen only once. The data derive from a study of blood T cell repertoires in COVID-19. Study summary: The United States, Italy and Spain provided the acute and convalescent COVID-19 samples. T cells, B-cell-depleted T cells, or PBMCs provided the cDNA or gDNA that served as material.

Original methodology: Quantification of nucleated cells was approximated via reference gene primer amplification. Measured with immunoSEQ multiplex PCR; TCRdb has only the in-frame clones, and not every one. V and J calls and clone size follow that table, whereas D and trimming were derived from the DNA. The profile covers around 260,000 clones, with about nine tenths appearing a single time and 2.5% to 3% taken by the ten largest. This clonotype was sampled from a woman in her 30s with active or convalescent COVID-19. The sequencing sample was made of peripheral blood.

The CDR3 coding sequence is TGTGCCAGCAGCTCCGGGACAGCGAACACTGAAGCTTTCTTT. Its protein is CASSSGTANTEAFF. The chain combines TRBV7-9 with TRBJ1-1; 7 bases map to TRBD1. Looked up from germline, CDR1 is SEHNR and CDR2 is FQNEAQ (reference sequence). J lost 1 base, V lost 4 bases, and 3 bases had no gene match. This CDR3 spans 14 amino acids. Full variable domain (rest looked up from reference TRBV7-9 and TRBJ1-1): DTGVSQNPRHKITKRGQNVTFRCDPISEHNRLYWYRQTLGQGPEFLTYFQNEAQLEKSRLLSDRFSAERPKGSFSTLEIQRTEQGDSAMYLCASSSGTANTEAFFGQGTRLTVV.